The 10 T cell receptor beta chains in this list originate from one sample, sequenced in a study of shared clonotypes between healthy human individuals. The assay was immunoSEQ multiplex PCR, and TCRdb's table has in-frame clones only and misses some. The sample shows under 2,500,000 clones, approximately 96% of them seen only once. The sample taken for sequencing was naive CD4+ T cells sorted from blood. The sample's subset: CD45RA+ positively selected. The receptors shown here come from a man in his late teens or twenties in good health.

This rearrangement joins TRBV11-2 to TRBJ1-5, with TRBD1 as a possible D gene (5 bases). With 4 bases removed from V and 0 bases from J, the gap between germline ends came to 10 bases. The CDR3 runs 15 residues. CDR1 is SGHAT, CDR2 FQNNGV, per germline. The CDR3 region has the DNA TGTGCCAGCAGCTCAGGGCTAAATAGCAATCAGCCCCAGCATTTT. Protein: CASSSGLNSNQPQHF.

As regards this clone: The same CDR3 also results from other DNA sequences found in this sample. In nucleotides, the CDR3 is TGTGCCAGCAGCTTAGAGGGGAGCGGTGGCTACACCTTC. Its translation: CASSLEGSGGYTF. The chain joins TRBV7-8 to TRBJ1-2, with D possibly matching TRBD1 (5 bases). CDR3 length: 13 residues. Trimming cost V 1 base and J 7 bases, with 10 bases left between them. The germline CDR1 and CDR2 sequences are SGHVS and FQNEAQ. Variable domain in full (rest from reference TRBV7-8 and TRBJ1-2): GAGVSQSPRYKVAKRGQDVALRCDPISGHVSLFWYQQALGQGPEFLTYFQNEAQLDKSGLPSDRFFAERPEGSVSTLKIQRTQQEDSAVYLCASSLEGSGGYTFGSGTRLTVV.

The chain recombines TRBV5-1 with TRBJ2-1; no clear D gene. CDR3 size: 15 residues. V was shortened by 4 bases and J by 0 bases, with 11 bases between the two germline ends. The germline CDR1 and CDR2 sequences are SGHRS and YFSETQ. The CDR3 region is CASSPLPGSYNEQFF. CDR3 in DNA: TGCGCCAGCAGCCCGCTTCCTGGCTCCTACAATGAGCAGTTCTTC.

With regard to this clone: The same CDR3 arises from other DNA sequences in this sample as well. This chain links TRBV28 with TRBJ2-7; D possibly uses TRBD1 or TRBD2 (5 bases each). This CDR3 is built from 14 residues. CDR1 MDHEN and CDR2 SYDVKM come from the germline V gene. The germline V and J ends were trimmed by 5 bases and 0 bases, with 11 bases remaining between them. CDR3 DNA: TGTGCCAGCAGTCCCGGGACCGTCTCCTACGAGCAGTACTTC. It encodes CASSPGTVSYEQYF.

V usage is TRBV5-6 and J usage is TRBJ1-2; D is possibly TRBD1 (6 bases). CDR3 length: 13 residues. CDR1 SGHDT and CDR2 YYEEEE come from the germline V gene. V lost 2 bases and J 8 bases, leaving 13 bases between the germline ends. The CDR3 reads CASSLQGPTGYTF. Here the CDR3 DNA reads TGTGCCAGCAGCTTACAGGGACCGACCGGCTACACCTTC.

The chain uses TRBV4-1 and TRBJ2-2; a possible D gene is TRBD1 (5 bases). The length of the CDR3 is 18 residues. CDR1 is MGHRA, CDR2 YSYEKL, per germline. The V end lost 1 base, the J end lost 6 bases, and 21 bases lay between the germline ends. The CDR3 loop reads CASSQGMIPLTGAGELFF. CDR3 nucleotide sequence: TGCGCCAGCAGCCAAGGGATGATCCCGCTTACAGGAGCCGGGGAGCTGTTTTTT.

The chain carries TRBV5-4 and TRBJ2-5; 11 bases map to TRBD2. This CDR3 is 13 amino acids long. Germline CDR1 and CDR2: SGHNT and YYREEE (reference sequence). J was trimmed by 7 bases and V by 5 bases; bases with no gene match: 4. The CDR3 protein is CASRGLAEGTQYF. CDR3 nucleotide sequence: TGTGCCAGCAGGGGACTAGCGGAAGGGACCCAGTACTTC.

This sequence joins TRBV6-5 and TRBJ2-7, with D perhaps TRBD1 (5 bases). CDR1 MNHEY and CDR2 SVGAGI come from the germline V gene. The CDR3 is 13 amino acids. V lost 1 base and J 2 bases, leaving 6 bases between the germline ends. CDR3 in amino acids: CASSYLDTYEQYF. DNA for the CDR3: TGTGCCAGCAGTTACTTGGACACCTACGAGCAGTACTTC.

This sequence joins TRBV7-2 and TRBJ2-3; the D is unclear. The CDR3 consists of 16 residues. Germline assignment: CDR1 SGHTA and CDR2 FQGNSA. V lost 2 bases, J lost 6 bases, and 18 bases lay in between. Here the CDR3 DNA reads TGTGCCAGCAGCTTAAGGTGGGCGCTAGGCCCCGATACGCAGTATTTT. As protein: CASSLRWALGPDTQYF.

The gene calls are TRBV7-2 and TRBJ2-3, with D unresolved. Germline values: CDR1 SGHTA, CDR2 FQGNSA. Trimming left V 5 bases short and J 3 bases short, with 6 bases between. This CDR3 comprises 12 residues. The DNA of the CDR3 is TGTGCCAGCAGCATGGCGACAGATACGCAGTATTTT. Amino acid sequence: CASSMATDTQYF.